This TCR beta chain came from a study of tumor and adjacent non-tumor tissue in lung cancer. Study-level background: Histology: about a dozen adenocarcinoma, 2 squamous cell carcinoma, 1 small cell lung cancer. Aged about 30 to 76 years, patients included 9 to 11 men and roughly five women with stage I to III disease.

The junction had 11 bases not matched to a gene; V was cut back by 7 bases and J by 6 bases. Germline CDR1 is SGHAT and CDR2 is FQNNGV. The CDR3 length is 15 residues. RNA was extracted from bulk tissue without any cell sorting. The normal lung tissue was taken more than 3 cm from the tumor edge. Chemotherapy-naive patients with new lung cancer underwent thoracic surgery in China, August–November 2014. Three rounds of nested PCR, following a modified ARM-PCR protocol, produced the TCRbeta library. TCRdb re-called the multiplex PCR reads with MiXCR, one entry per CDR3 protein. Seen here are roughly 74,000 distinct CDR3 sequences, less than 85% observed once, and the top ten hold almost 40%.

The sample comprised distant non-tumor lung tissue. This TCR came from a man between 65 and 80 years old with non-small cell lung cancer. The chain carries TRBV11-2 and TRBJ2-7, with 11 positions matching TRBD1. For the CDR3, the DNA is TGTGCCAGCACCCCGAGTGGACAGGGGGCAATCGAGCAGTACTTC. This translates into CASTPSGQGAIEQYF.